This T cell receptor (beta chain) was profiled in a study of T cells expressing NK-cell markers. Overall study context: Just one sequenced donor of eight was HCMV-seronegative, while seven were seropositive. Study-wide results and caveats: The leading position in the CD3+CD56-NKG2C+ fraction of four donors also went to these clonotypes. In a group of about six donors, dominant NKG2C+ clonotypes represented roughly 1.0-7.0% of CD8+ T cells.

With regard to this clonotype: What it binds is not known.

Libraries used 5'RACE template switching adding universal primer site and UMIs. TCRdb reprocessed the 5' RACE reads and keeps a single row for each CDR3 protein, giving no DNA. In total, the table holds fewer than 200,000 distinct CDR3 sequences. Germline V gives CDR1 SGHNT, CDR2 YENEEA. The CDR3 spans 13 residues. Sequenced material: blood T cells: a sorted CD56 or NKG2C T cell subset, CD4+ or CD8+ T cells, or bulk PBMC T cells (not recorded which). This receptor was taken from a woman between 18 and 70 years old in good health. The chain is built from TRBV11-3 and TRBJ1-1; the TRBD1 assignment by TCRdb is unverifiable without DNA. CDR3 loop: CASSLTGRTEAFF.